This section outlines one T cell receptor beta chain sequence together with its context. V dropped 2 bases and J dropped 9; count of bases not matched to a gene: 8. Germline V lookup: CDR1 SQVTM, CDR2 ANQGSEA. This CDR3 comprises 13 residues. Generated by immunoSEQ multiplex PCR, the TCRdb table keeps only in-frame clones and is missing some. There are around 69,000 clones in the sample; roughly nine tenths occur only once, and 3% to 4% lies in the top ten. This specimen belongs to a study of OX40 agonist ivuxolimab in advanced cancers. Background on the study: Intravenous ivuxolimab was administered to patients every 2 weeks at 0.01 to 10 mg/kg.

The sequence derives from an adult with an advanced solid tumor such as melanoma, head and neck, liver or kidney cancer. The chain links TRBV29-1 to TRBJ2-5; 8 positions agree with TRBD2. The sample in question was CD4+ or CD8+ T cells sorted from blood, obtained in a trial of the OX40 agonist ivuxolimab. CDR3 sequence: CSVENPTGGSQYF. DNA for the CDR3: TGCAGCGTTGAAAATCCAACGGGAGGGTCCCAGTACTTC. Combining the CDR3 with reference TRBV29-1 and TRBJ2-5 gives the whole variable domain SAVISQKPSRDICQRGTSLTIQCQVDSQVTMMFWYRQQPGQSLTLIATANQGSEATYESGFVIDKFPISRPNLTFSTLTVSNMSPEDSSIYLCSVENPTGGSQYFGPGTRLLVL.